The next 22 T cell receptor beta chains were all read from a single sample in a study of CD8+CD57+ T cells in acquired aplastic anemia. The template used for profiling TCR beta VDJ and CDR3 was genomic DNA. One entry per CDR3 protein results from TCRdb running MiXCR on the reads. The table records hundreds of thousands of distinct CDR3 sequences, 65% to 80% of them present only once. Sequencing used sorted CD4+, CD8+, or CD8+CD57+ T cells (not recorded which) from PBMCs. All receptors derive from a human donor in good health, serving as a control.

This clonotype was counted once. The chain employs TRBV5-1 and TRBJ1-2, with D maybe TRBD1 (5 bases). This CDR3 has 15 residues. Trimming removed 0 bases at V and 4 bases at J, with 13 bases between. Germline-derived CDR1 and CDR2 are SGHRS and YFSETQ. CDR3 loop: CASSLEAGWGYGYTF. The CDR3 DNA reads TGCGCCAGCAGCTTGGAGGCAGGGTGGGGCTATGGCTACACCTTC.

This clonotype was seen at least ten times. The V call is TRBV15, the J call TRBJ1-2; TRBD1 is a possible D gene (5 bases). Germline loops: CDR1 LNHNV, CDR2 YYDKDF (reference sequence). The V and J ends lost 0 bases and 5 bases respectively, with 13 bases between them. The CDR3 consists of 15 residues. The CDR3 coding sequence is TGTGCCACCAGCAGAGAGGGGGGATCAGTTTATGGCTACACCTTC. This codes for CATSREGGSVYGYTF.

V gene TRBV20-1 combines with J gene TRBJ1-2, with D maybe TRBD1 (6 bases). Germline loops: CDR1 DFQATT, CDR2 SNEGSKA (reference sequence). This CDR3 has 14 residues. This CDR3 reads CSAGQQSEKHGYTF. The CDR3 DNA reads TGCAGCGCTGGACAGCAGAGTGAAAAACATGGCTACACCTTC.

The chain joins TRBV7-2 to TRBJ1-5; D gene uncertain. Germline CDR1 and CDR2: SGHTA and FQGNSA. Trimming pared 2 bases from V and 6 bases from J, leaving 11 bases between. The CDR3 length is 14 residues. This CDR3 reads CASSLRSNTQPQHF. The CDR3 DNA reads as TGTGCCAGCAGCTTACGTTCGAACACTCAGCCCCAGCATTTT.

The rearrangement links TRBV20-1 to TRBJ2-3, with D perhaps matching TRBD1 or TRBD2 (5 bases each). Germline assignment: CDR1 DFQATT and CDR2 SNEGSKA (reference sequence). The CDR3 is made up of 15 amino acids. V gave up 5 bases and J gave up 3 bases, with 18 bases separating them. CDR3 region: CSARILGVTTDTQYF. CDR3 in DNA: TGCAGTGCTCGTATTTTGGGGGTGACTACAGATACGCAGTATTTT.

The rearrangement uses TRBV9 and TRBJ2-5; 7 bases agree with TRBD2. The CDR3 totals 14 residues. J lost 7 bases, V lost 3 bases, and 9 bases had no gene match. CDR1 and CDR2 (germline): SGDLS, YYNGEE. CDR3 bases: TGTGCCAGCAGCGAAAGCGCGGGAGCAGGGACCCAGTACTTC. It yields the protein CASSESAGAGTQYF.

This clonotype was seen ten or more times. The V gene is TRBV6-5, the J gene TRBJ1-2; the D is unclear. The V and J ends lost 5 bases and 0 bases respectively, with 10 bases between them. The CDR3 runs to 14 residues. Germline values: CDR1 MNHEY, CDR2 SVGAGI. CDR3 protein: CASSRAPANYGYTF. CDR3 nucleotide sequence: TGTGCCAGCAGTCGGGCACCTGCTAACTATGGCTACACCTTC.

This clonotype has a count of ten or more. The genes are TRBV27 and TRBJ1-2; D might be TRBD1 (5 bases). V lost 3 bases to trimming and J lost 3 bases, with 14 bases between them. Germline V gives CDR1 MNHEY, CDR2 SMNVEV (reference sequence). The CDR3 sequence is 15 residues long. As DNA, the CDR3 is TGTGCCAGCAGTTTTGGGGCGGCCACCCACTATGGCTACACCTTC. It yields the protein CASSFGAATHYGYTF.

The J gene is TRBJ1-4, the V gene TRBV20-1; 9 nucleotides align to TRBD1. This CDR3 is built from 14 residues. The germline CDR1 and CDR2 sequences are DFQATT and SNEGSKA (reference sequence). J gave up 8 bases and V 6 bases, and 10 bases lay outside the gene matches. Here the CDR3 reads CSATTGGQGEKLFF. CDR3 DNA: TGCAGTGCCACGACAGGGGGACAAGGCGAAAAACTGTTTTTT.

This clonotype was counted ten times or more. J is TRBJ1-6 and V is TRBV30; D not resolved. V was clipped by 0 bases and J by 9 bases, with 6 bases between them. This CDR3 is built from 12 residues. Germline values: CDR1 GTSNPN, CDR2 SVGIG (reference sequence). The CDR3 sequence is CAWSVKVSPLHF. CDR3 coding DNA: TGTGCCTGGAGTGTAAAAGTTTCACCCCTCCACTTT.

V usage is TRBV7-2 and J usage is TRBJ2-4, with 9 bases that match TRBD2. Germline loops: CDR1 SGHTA, CDR2 FQGNSA. Trimming removed 3 bases from V and 16 bases from J; junction bases left unmatched: 16. The CDR3 length is 15 residues. This CDR3 reads CASSFAPSGTSTDYF. The CDR3 DNA sequence: TGTGCCAGCAGCTTTGCGCCTAGCGGGACTAGCACAGATTACTTC.

This clonotype was seen many times. The V call is TRBV5-4, the J call TRBJ2-5, with D possibly being TRBD1 (6 bases). The CDR3 runs to 16 residues. Germline V gene sequence: CDR1 SGHNT, CDR2 YYREEE (reference sequence). Trimming took off 5 bases at V and 2 bases at J, with 19 bases between the two ends. CDR3 DNA sequence: TGTGCCAGCAGACCAGAACAGGGTAGAGGGCAAGAGACCCAGTACTTC. Protein product: CASRPEQGRGQETQYF.

This clonotype was detected only a few times. The V and J genes are TRBV7-8 and TRBJ2-3, with D possibly TRBD2 on 6 matching bases. This CDR3 spans 13 amino acids. V shed 4 bases and J shed 5 bases, with 10 bases lying between them. Per the germline V gene, CDR1 is SGHVS and CDR2 is FQNEAQ. DNA of the CDR3: TGTGCCAGCAGCTGGCCGACTAGAGATACGCAGTATTTT. It is translated as CASSWPTRDTQYF.

The chain uses TRBV7-8 and TRBJ1-5, with unresolved D. V lost 5 bases and J 13 bases, leaving 24 bases between the germline ends. The length of the CDR3 is 15 residues. In germline, CDR1 is SGHVS, CDR2 FQNEAQ. CDR3 DNA: TGTGCCAGCAGCCTCCGAGACGGGCTCAATAACGAGCAGCATTTT. Protein: CASSLRDGLNNEQHF.

This clonotype occurred once. The chain couples TRBV5-1 to TRBJ2-7, with TRBD1 identical over 10 bases. V was pared by 7 bases and J by 3 bases, with 13 bases of the junction left unmatched. Germline lookup yields CDR1 SGHRS and CDR2 YFSETQ. The CDR3 sequence is 16 residues long. The CDR3: CASAWTGGAVGYEQYF. The CDR3 DNA is TGCGCCAGCGCCTGGACAGGGGGAGCGGTAGGCTACGAGCAGTACTTC.

In its sample, this clonotype was seen a few times. The J gene is TRBJ1-1, the V gene TRBV19; 10 nucleotides align to TRBD1. The CDR3 covers 11 residues. J gave up 11 bases and V 9 bases, and 6 bases lay outside the gene matches. Germline V gene lookup returns CDR1 LNHDA and CDR2 SQIVND (reference sequence). In DNA form, the CDR3 reads TGTGCCAGCACCGGACAGGGGGAGGCTTTCTTT. Translated: CASTGQGEAFF.

This clonotype was detected only a few times. A much larger clone is a single base away; this may be a read error. CDR3 DNA sequence: TGTGCCAGCAGTCTACGGCGCAATCAGCCCCAGCATTTT. Translating it yields CASSLRRNQPQHF. This rearrangement joins TRBV6-8 to TRBJ1-5, with D uncertain. The CDR3 extends over 13 amino acids. V was cut by 5 bases and J by 2 bases, with 7 bases left in between. CDR1 and CDR2 (germline): MNHGY, SAAAGT.

A remark on this clonotype: With a much larger clone just one base away, this may be a read error. CDR3 bases: TGTGCCAGCAGCGTCGACCTGACCCCCCATGCGCAGTTCTTC. Protein: CASSVDLTPHAQFF. The rearrangement uses TRBV7-4 and TRBJ2-1; D not certain. V lost 5 bases, J lost 12 bases, and 20 bases lay in between. CDR1 SGHVT and CDR2 SQSDAQ come from the germline V gene. CDR3 length: 14 amino acids.

This clonotype showed up many times. J is TRBJ1-3 and V is TRBV12-3 or TRBV12-4; no reliable D call. The V gene lost 3 bases and the J gene lost 3 bases, with 15 bases spanning the gap. The CDR3 sequence is 16 residues long. The chain's CDR3 is CASSFSIGGGGNTIYF. The DNA of the CDR3 is TGTGCCAGCAGTTTTAGTATTGGTGGTGGTGGAAACACCATATATTTT.

About this clonotype itself: The junction shows a germline mismatch at one end, possibly a read error. The chain links TRBV7-4 to TRBJ1-1, with D possibly matching TRBD1 (6 bases). CDR1 SGHVT and CDR2 SQSDAQ come from the germline V gene. The CDR3 covers 13 residues. The CDR3 DNA is TGTGCCAGCAGCGTAGCCCTGGGGGCTGGGGCTTTCTTT. Translated, it gives CASSVALGAGAFF.

Of note for this clonotype: One end of the junction does not line up with germline, which may come from a read error. The rearrangement links TRBV7-3 to TRBJ1-1; maybe TRBD1 (5 bases). This CDR3 is built from 13 residues. The germline V gene encodes CDR1 SGHTA and CDR2 FQGTGA. The CDR3 nucleotides read TGCGCCAGCAGCCTGAGCGGACACACTGAATATATCTTT. Its translation: CASSLSGHTEYIF.

V usage is TRBV25-1 and J usage is TRBJ2-1; no clear D. Germline loops: CDR1 MGHDK, CDR2 SYGVNS. This CDR3 is built from 13 residues. Between the trimmed V and J ends, which lost 1 base and 8 bases, there was a span of 9 bases. The CDR3 sequence is CASSESGLYEQFF. The CDR3 DNA follows: TGTGCCAGCAGTGAATCCGGGCTCTATGAGCAGTTCTTC.